What follows are 29 T cell receptor beta chains derived from one specimen sequenced in a study of beta chain features in type 1 diabetes. Every bit of the isolated RNA underwent reverse transcription, so sequencing read expressed TCRB transcripts. This table comes from immunoSEQ multiplex PCR, and its TCRdb copy is limited to in-frame clones, with some not included. The repertoire has about 620,000 clones, roughly a sixth of them found once; the top ten carry around 0.1%. Specimen: naive CD4+ T cells from blood. The receptors shown here come from a young man in good health.

Points on this clone: Other DNA sequences within the sample encode an identical CDR3. This rearrangement joins TRBV6-5 to TRBJ2-7; 9 nucleotides agree with TRBD1. V lost 3 bases, J lost 4 bases, and 7 bases stayed unmatched. CDR3 length: 15 residues. The V gene's germline CDR1 is MNHEY and CDR2 SVGAGI. The DNA of the CDR3 is TGTGCCAGCAGTTATTCACGGACAGGGGCTTACGAGCAGTACTTC. It yields the protein CASSYSRTGAYEQYF.

This chain links TRBV9 with TRBJ1-2; D is ambiguous. V shed 3 bases and J shed 4 bases, with 16 bases lying between them. The germline V gene has CDR1 SGDLS and CDR2 YYNGEE. CDR3 length: 15 residues. This chain's CDR3 is CASSARAVLSYGYTF. The CDR3 DNA is TGTGCCAGCAGCGCAAGGGCTGTTTTAAGCTATGGCTACACCTTC.

This clone was counted between two and nine times. This chain uses TRBV7-2 with TRBJ2-7; D not resolved. Germline loops: CDR1 SGHTA, CDR2 FQGNSA. The CDR3 spans 14 residues. Trimming removed 5 bases at V and 3 bases at J, with 14 bases between. In nucleotides, the CDR3 is TGTGCCAGCAGCCGCGGATGGCAGTACTACGAGCAGTACTTC. Residues: CASSRGWQYYEQYF.

The gene calls are TRBV9 and TRBJ1-4, with TRBD1 identical over 10 bases. V trimming: 2 bases; J trimming: 6 bases; junction bases outside the gene matches: 1. This CDR3 has 14 amino acids. Germline CDR1 is SGDLS and CDR2 is YYNGEE. The CDR3 DNA follows: TGTGCCAGCAGCGTTGGACAGGGGGATGAAAAACTGTTTTTT. Its translation: CASSVGQGDEKLFF.

In its sample, this clone was seen a few times. The same CDR3 can be traced to other DNA sequences in this sample. The chain combines TRBV20-1 with TRBJ2-7; D unclear. Trimming pared 0 bases from V and 5 bases from J, leaving 5 bases between. This CDR3 is built from 11 residues. Germline values: CDR1 DFQATT, CDR2 SNEGSKA (reference sequence). DNA of the CDR3: TGCAGTGCTAGAGATCCAAACGAGCAGTACTTC. Its translation is CSARDPNEQYF.

This rearrangement joins TRBV10-3 to TRBJ2-5; 9 nucleotides agree with TRBD2. V gave up 5 bases and J gave up 2 bases; unmatched junction bases: 9. This CDR3 comprises 16 residues. In germline, CDR1 is ENHRY, CDR2 SYGVKD. In DNA, the CDR3 is TGTGCCATCAGTCACGGGGTTAGCGGGGGACAAGAGACCCAGTACTTC. This sequence encodes CAISHGVSGGQETQYF.

V gene TRBV21-1 combines with J gene TRBJ2-5. TRBV21-1 represents a pseudogene. CDR3 length: 14 amino acids. In nucleotides, the CDR3 is TGTGCCAGCAGCAAAGGAGGGGGGAAAAGGACCCAGTACTTC. Translating it yields CASSKGGGKRTQYF.

This clone was seen a few times. The chain has TRBV18 and TRBJ1-1; D gene uncertain. V was cut by 8 bases and J by 2 bases, with 9 bases left in between. Germline CDR1 reads KGHSH; CDR2 reads LQKENI. The CDR3 runs 12 residues. Written as DNA, the CDR3 is TGTGCCAGCCGGGCGGGAAACACTGAAGCTTTCTTT. It encodes CASRAGNTEAFF.

For this clone: Other DNA sequences in this specimen translate into the identical CDR3. The chain has TRBV20-1 and TRBJ2-7; no clear D. V was pared by 3 bases and J by 2 bases, with 2 bases between. This CDR3 is built from 10 residues. Germline loops: CDR1 DFQATT, CDR2 SNEGSKA (reference sequence). CDR3 loop: CSARTYEQYF. The CDR3 nucleotides read TGCAGTGCTAGGACCTACGAGCAGTACTTC.

CDR3: CAIRSDGSGNTIYF. CDR3 nucleotide sequence: TGTGCCATCAGGTCGGACGGCTCTGGAAACACCATATATTTT. V and J are TRBV10-3 and TRBJ1-3; D not resolved. From germline, CDR1 is ENHRY and CDR2 SYGVKD. The V and J ends lost 6 bases and 0 bases respectively, with 9 bases between them. This CDR3 is 14 amino acids long.

This clone occurred a few times. The chain couples TRBV7-9 to TRBJ1-3; maybe TRBD1 (6 bases). Germline V gives CDR1 SEHNR, CDR2 FQNEAQ (reference sequence). V was pared by 6 bases and J by 2 bases, with 14 bases between. This CDR3 has 15 amino acids. The CDR3 is CASSLQGVPGNTIYF. CDR3 bases: TGTGCCAGCAGTTTACAGGGTGTTCCTGGAAACACCATATATTTT.

This clone was seen only a few times. This chain joins TRBV5-1 and TRBJ2-1; the match to TRBD2 covers 8 bases. The V segment lost 3 bases and the J segment 0 bases; nucleotides outside the gene matches: 8. This CDR3 contains 17 residues. Looked up from germline, CDR1 is SGHRS and CDR2 is YFSETQ. CDR3 sequence reads: CASSSGLAQSSYNEQFF. The CDR3 DNA reads TGCGCCAGCAGCTCCGGACTAGCTCAAAGCTCCTACAATGAGCAGTTCTTC.

This clone has a handful of counts. The chain couples TRBV10-3 to TRBJ2-2; no clear D. V was clipped by 1 base and J by 3 bases, with 6 bases between them. The CDR3 sequence is 14 residues long. Germline V gene data show CDR1 as ENHRY and CDR2 as SYGVKD. The CDR3 loop is CAISELTDTGELFF. Here the CDR3 DNA reads TGTGCCATCAGTGAGTTGACGGACACCGGGGAGCTGTTTTTT.

The rearrangement links TRBV2 to TRBJ1-6, with no clear D. CDR1 is SNHLY and CDR2 is FYNNEI in the germline V gene. V lost 1 base and J lost 8, with 9 bases in between. CDR3 length: 14 amino acids. In DNA form, the CDR3 reads TGTGCCAGCAGTGAAGACGGGCGCTATTCACCCCTCCACTTT. Encoded protein: CASSEDGRYSPLHF.

The chain carries TRBV19 and TRBJ2-5; weak D call: TRBD2 (5 bases). Germline CDR1 reads LNHDA; CDR2 reads SQIVND (reference sequence). The CDR3 runs to 13 residues. Trimming removed 6 bases from V and 2 bases from J, with 10 bases in between. Written as DNA, the CDR3 is TGTGCCAGTAGCCCGGGATATCAAGAGACCCAGTACTTC. Its translation is CASSPGYQETQYF.

The chain carries TRBV5-1 and TRBJ2-7; D is possibly TRBD2 (5 bases). The CDR3 totals 15 residues. V dropped 0 bases and J dropped 3 bases, with 13 bases sitting between them. Germline CDR1 SGHRS, CDR2 YFSETQ. The CDR3 region has the DNA TGCGCCAGCAGCTTGGACGGGGAGATGGTCTACGAGCAGTACTTC. Its translation: CASSLDGEMVYEQYF.

This clone was counted only a few times. This chain uses TRBV4-3 with TRBJ2-3; D assignment may be TRBD1 or TRBD2 (5 bases each). Deletions cut 0 bases from V and 1 base from J, with 17 bases between. Germline CDR1 reads LGHNA; CDR2 reads YSLEER. This CDR3 is built from 18 residues. The CDR3 sequence: CASSQDLGSGRGTDTQYF. The CDR3 DNA sequence: TGCGCCAGCAGCCAAGATTTGGGAAGCGGCAGGGGCACAGATACGCAGTATTTT.

This sequence joins TRBV25-1 and TRBJ2-3, with D possibly TRBD1 on 7 matching bases. Trimming shortened V by 0 bases and J by 1 base, and 11 bases separated the two germline ends. Germline CDR1 is MGHDK and CDR2 is SYGVNS. The CDR3 runs 16 residues. CDR3 bases: TGTGCCAGCAGTGAATATCAGGGGGGACGCACAGATACGCAGTATTTT. It is translated as CASSEYQGGRTDTQYF.

This clone has more than one count but fewer than ten. The J gene is TRBJ2-7, the V gene TRBV7-9; TRBD2 might be the D (5 bases). CDR1 is SEHNR and CDR2 is FQNEAQ in the germline V gene (reference sequence). The CDR3 is made up of 17 amino acids. Trimming removed 2 bases from V and 5 bases from J, with 22 bases in between. CDR3 sequence reads: CASSLREAASEVHEQYF. CDR3 bases: TGTGCCAGCAGCTTAAGAGAAGCGGCCAGTGAAGTTCACGAGCAGTACTTC.

In this sample, this clone turned up a few times. The chain couples TRBV14 to TRBJ2-1; D not resolved. Trimming pared 0 bases from V and 12 bases from J, leaving 9 bases between. CDR1 and CDR2 from the germline V gene are SGHDN and FVKESK. The CDR3 length is 12 residues. This CDR3 reads CASSQDLWGQFF. Written as DNA, the CDR3 is TGTGCCAGCAGCCAAGATCTCTGGGGGCAGTTCTTC.

The V call is TRBV28, the J call TRBJ2-7; 9 positions agree with TRBD1. CDR3 length: 15 amino acids. Germline V gene lookup returns CDR1 MDHEN and CDR2 SYDVKM. The V and J ends lost 7 bases and 4 bases, in that order; junction bases with no gene match: 11. The CDR3 DNA reads as TGTGCCAGCACCTCAGGAGGGACAGGGTGGTACGAGCAGTACTTC. Translating gives CASTSGGTGWYEQYF.

This clone showed up just a few times. The gene calls are TRBV18 and TRBJ1-4; D is undetermined. Trimming removed 3 bases at V and 12 bases at J, with 17 bases between. This CDR3 has 14 residues. Germline V CDR1 and CDR2: KGHSH, LQKENI. This CDR3 reads CASSPITEGLELFF. CDR3 sequence (DNA): TGTGCCAGCTCACCGATAACAGAGGGCCTTGAACTGTTTTTT. Filled out from reference TRBV18 and TRBJ1-4, the complete variable domain reads NAGVMQNPRHLVRRRGQEARLRCSPMKGHSHVYWYRQLPEEGLKFMVYLQKENIIDESGMPKERFSAEFPKEGPSILRIQQVVRGDSAAYFCASSPITEGLELFFGSGTQLSVL.

This clone was found a few times. This chain uses TRBV25-1 with TRBJ2-7, with D perhaps TRBD1 or TRBD2 (5 bases each). The germline gives CDR1 MGHDK, CDR2 SYGVNS. The CDR3 runs 13 residues. Between the trimmed V and J ends, which lost 5 bases and 6 bases, there was a span of 14 bases. The DNA for the CDR3 is TGTGCCAGCAGTCCCCAGGGACCTAGCGAGCAGTACTTC. It specifies CASSPQGPSEQYF.

The chain joins TRBV28 to TRBJ2-5; TRBD1 aligns across 9 bases. This CDR3 is 13 amino acids long. Germline V gene sequence: CDR1 MDHEN, CDR2 SYDVKM. V lost 5 bases, J lost 6 bases, and 4 bases stayed unmatched. DNA for the CDR3: TGTGCCAGCAGTACACAGGGGGCAAAGACCCAGTACTTC. Protein sequence: CASSTQGAKTQYF.

This clone was seen only a few times. The genes are TRBV6-5 and TRBJ1-2; tentatively, D is TRBD1 (5 bases). CDR3 size: 12 residues. Trimming removed 6 bases at V and 4 bases at J, with 9 bases between. CDR1 is MNHEY and CDR2 is SVGAGI in the germline V gene. The CDR3 DNA reads TGTGCCAGCAGCCTTGACAGCTATGGCTACACCTTC. This codes for CASSLDSYGYTF.

The chain combines TRBV7-2 with TRBJ1-5; D is undetermined. Germline V gives CDR1 SGHTA, CDR2 FQGNSA. This CDR3 comprises 14 residues. V lost 6 bases and J 0 bases, leaving 9 bases between the germline ends. The CDR3 DNA sequence: TGTGCCAGCAGGAGGTCGGGTAGCAATCAGCCCCAGCATTTT. Residues: CASRRSGSNQPQHF.

There are a few counts of this clone. This sequence joins TRBV5-1 and TRBJ2-7; D may match TRBD1 or TRBD2 (5 bases each). The germline gives CDR1 SGHRS, CDR2 YFSETQ. V dropped 2 bases and J dropped 6 bases, with 12 bases sitting between them. This CDR3 has 13 residues. The CDR3 DNA follows: TGCGCCAGCAGCTTATCCTCGGGGCGCGAGCAGTACTTC. This codes for CASSLSSGREQYF.

This clone has more than one count but fewer than ten. This chain connects TRBV7-2 to TRBJ2-3; D uncertain. Germline CDR1 SGHTA, CDR2 FQGNSA. This CDR3 is 15 amino acids long. The V gene lost 2 bases and the J gene lost 2 bases, with 11 bases spanning the gap. The CDR3 spells CASSLSMGYTDTQYF. As DNA, the CDR3 is TGTGCCAGCAGCTTATCTATGGGGTACACAGATACGCAGTATTTT.

This chain links TRBV16 with TRBJ1-5; possible D gene TRBD1, 6 bases. Germline V gene data show CDR1 as KGHSY and CDR2 as FQNENV. V was pared by 5 bases and J by 1 base, with 15 bases between. The CDR3 runs 16 residues. CDR3 loop: CASSGAGTLSNQPQHF. The CDR3 DNA is TGTGCCAGCAGCGGCGCGGGGACATTGAGCAATCAGCCCCAGCATTTT.